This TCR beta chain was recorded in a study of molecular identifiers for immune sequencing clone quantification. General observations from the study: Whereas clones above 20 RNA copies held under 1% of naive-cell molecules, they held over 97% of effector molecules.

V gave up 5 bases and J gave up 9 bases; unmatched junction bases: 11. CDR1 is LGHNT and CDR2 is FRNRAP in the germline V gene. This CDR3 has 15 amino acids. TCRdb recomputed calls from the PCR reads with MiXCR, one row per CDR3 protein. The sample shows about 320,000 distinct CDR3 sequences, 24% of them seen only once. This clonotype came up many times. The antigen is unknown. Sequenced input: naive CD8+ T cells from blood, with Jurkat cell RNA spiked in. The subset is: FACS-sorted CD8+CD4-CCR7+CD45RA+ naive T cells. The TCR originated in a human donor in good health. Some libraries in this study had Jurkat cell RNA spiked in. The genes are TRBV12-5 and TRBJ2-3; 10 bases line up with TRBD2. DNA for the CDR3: TGTGCTAGTGGTACACTAGCGGGATCCTTGAGGACGCAGTATTTT. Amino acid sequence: CASGTLAGSLRTQYF.